The text below deals with one TCR beta chain. The antigen remains undetermined. Trimming left V 8 bases short and J 3 bases short, with 14 bases between. Germline V gives CDR1 MNHNS, CDR2 SASEGT. CDR3 length equals 14 residues. Data came from immunoSEQ multiplex PCR; TCRdb stores just in-frame clones and leaves some out. The table lists 13,000 to 15,000 clones, over 75% of them singletons. The sample originates from a study of immune evolution from preneoplasia to lung adenocarcinoma. General study results and limits: Clonality was highest in normal lung, lower in later-stage lesions apparently.

V is TRBV6-1 and J is TRBJ1-5, with D maybe TRBD1 (5 bases). Sequenced input: FFPE lung adenocarcinoma in situ tissue. The receptor was derived from a donor at least 70 years old with lung adenocarcinoma. The CDR3 protein is CASGIQGDNQPQHF. The CDR3 bases are TGTGCCAGCGGTATCCAGGGCGACAATCAGCCCCAGCATTTT.